The 30 T cell receptor beta chains below were found in one sample sequenced in a study of Ad26.COV2.S vaccination and SARS-CoV-2 variants. The method was immunoSEQ multiplex PCR; TCRdb's version includes in-frame clones alone and lacks a portion of them. The sample carries fewer than 400,000 clones, approximately 91% recorded once. Treatment defined: approximately 18 received Ad26.COV2.S at low or high dose, single or two shots; about 5 received placebo; per-sample allocation not given. Specimens were obtained on day 63 following the first vaccine or placebo injection. Sample: peripheral blood, taken in a trial of Ad26.COV2.S vaccine versus placebo. The source is a person between 18 and 60 years old who received the Ad26.COV2.S COVID-19 vaccine or a placebo.

The CDR3 bases are TGTGCCAGCAGCTTTGGAGACGATCATGAAAAACTGTTTTTT. Amino acids: CASSFGDDHEKLFF. The chain employs TRBV5-6 and TRBJ1-4; D is unresolved. Trimming took off 2 bases at V and 6 bases at J, with 11 bases between the two ends. The germline gives CDR1 SGHDT, CDR2 YYEEEE. CDR3 length: 14 residues.

V and J are TRBV5-1 and TRBJ2-3, with D perhaps matching TRBD1 (6 bases). CDR1 is SGHRS, CDR2 YFSETQ, per germline. CDR3 length: 15 amino acids. Trimming stripped 4 bases from V and 3 bases from J, with 15 bases between. The CDR3 sequence is CASSPGAPQTDTQYF. CDR3 nucleotide sequence: TGCGCCAGCAGCCCAGGGGCCCCCCAAACAGATACGCAGTATTTT.

This chain joins TRBV7-2 and TRBJ1-1; D call uncertain. The CDR3 has 14 residues. The ends were cut back, 2 bases at V and 1 base at J, with 8 bases in the middle. In germline, CDR1 is SGHTA, CDR2 FQGNSA. CDR3 protein: CASSLSGPNTEAFF. In nucleotides, the CDR3 is TGTGCCAGCAGCTTAAGTGGTCCGAACACTGAAGCTTTCTTT.

This clone was observed once. The chain joins TRBV7-3 to TRBJ1-1, with D perhaps TRBD1 (6 bases). In germline, CDR1 is SGHTA, CDR2 FQGTGA. The CDR3 is 13 residues long. Trimming removed 3 bases at V and 10 bases at J, with 15 bases between. The CDR3 DNA sequence: TGTGCCAGCAGCTTGGACGTCTGGGGGCGAGCTTTCTTT. It specifies CASSLDVWGRAFF.

This chain links TRBV2 with TRBJ1-5, with a weak D call TRBD1 (6 bases). This CDR3 has 14 amino acids. The V gene's germline CDR1 is SNHLY and CDR2 FYNNEI. V lost 4 bases to trimming and J lost 4 bases, with 11 bases between them. The CDR3 loop reads CASSVGHGNQPQHF. CDR3 coding DNA: TGTGCCAGCAGTGTGGGACACGGAAATCAGCCCCAGCATTTT.

The chain is built from TRBV19 and TRBJ1-2; perhaps TRBD1 as D (6 bases). V was cut by 4 bases and J by 6 bases, with 18 bases left in between. Germline V lookup: CDR1 LNHDA, CDR2 SQIVND (reference sequence). The length of the CDR3 is 15 residues. CDR3 nucleotides: TGTGCCAGTAGTAGCACAGGGCCGGGGAGAAATGGCTACACCTTC. This encodes CASSSTGPGRNGYTF.

This clone has just one count. This chain uses TRBV6-1 with TRBJ2-5, with 14 positions matching TRBD2. Germline trimming cut 0 bases from V and 5 bases from J; bases unmatched to any gene: 11. CDR3 size: 19 residues. Germline values: CDR1 MNHNS, CDR2 SASEGT. This CDR3 is CASSEAPPGLAGVRETQYF. CDR3 coding DNA: TGTGCCAGCAGTGAAGCCCCCCCGGGACTAGCGGGAGTACGGGAGACCCAGTACTTC.

The V and J genes are TRBV29-1 and TRBJ1-4; 9 nucleotides align to TRBD1. The J segment lost 5 bases and the V segment lost 8 bases, leaving 6 bases of the junction unmatched. The CDR3 is made up of 13 amino acids. Germline V CDR1 and CDR2: SQVTM, ANQGSEA. The CDR3 region is CSITGTGNEKLFF. The CDR3 nucleotides read TGCAGCATCACCGGGACAGGGAATGAAAAACTGTTTTTT.

The gene calls are TRBV15 and TRBJ2-4, with 8 bases fitting TRBD2. The CDR3 runs to 15 residues. In germline, CDR1 is LNHNV, CDR2 YYDKDF (reference sequence). The ends lost 4 bases at V and 8 bases at J; junction bases unmatched: 10. The CDR3 nucleotides read TGTGCCACCAGCAAAAGAGCGGGAGAGATGGACATTCAGTACTTC. Its protein product is CATSKRAGEMDIQYF.

The chain employs TRBV9 and TRBJ1-2; D unresolved. Germline CDR1 SGDLS, CDR2 YYNGEE. The CDR3 has 13 amino acids. V was trimmed by 4 bases and J by 3 bases, leaving 10 bases between them. CDR3 sequence: CASSPRFDYGYTF. CDR3 bases: TGTGCCAGCAGCCCCCGATTCGACTATGGCTACACCTTC.

The rearrangement joins TRBV9 to TRBJ2-3; unclear D gene. The CDR3 is 14 amino acids. Germline V gene lookup returns CDR1 SGDLS and CDR2 YYNGEE. V lost 4 bases to trimming and J lost 0 bases, with 9 bases between them. The CDR3 loop is CASSPLVSTDTQYF. As DNA, the CDR3 is TGTGCCAGCAGCCCCCTAGTTAGCACAGATACGCAGTATTTT.

This clone has more than one count but fewer than ten. The chain joins TRBV4-3 to TRBJ2-3; perhaps TRBD1 as D (6 bases). V lost 0 bases to trimming and J lost 9 bases, with 13 bases between them. CDR1 and CDR2 (germline): LGHNA, YSLEER. CDR3 length: 14 amino acids. CDR3: CASSQDQGRWTQYF. The CDR3 DNA reads as TGCGCCAGCAGCCAAGATCAGGGGCGGTGGACGCAGTATTTT.

The rearrangement joins TRBV7-2 to TRBJ2-7; 8 nucleotides agree with TRBD1. Germline lookup yields CDR1 SGHTA and CDR2 FQGNSA. With 4 bases clipped from V and 2 bases from J, the junction kept 4 bases outside the gene matches. The CDR3 has 14 residues. The CDR3 sequence: CASSWDRWTYEQYF. The CDR3 DNA is TGTGCCAGCAGCTGGGACAGGTGGACCTACGAGCAGTACTTC.

This clone was found a few times. The chain is built from TRBV10-3 and TRBJ1-2, with D perhaps TRBD1 (6 bases). The CDR3 spans 14 residues. The V end was cut by 6 bases, the J end by 4 bases, with 15 bases between. Per the germline V gene, CDR1 is ENHRY and CDR2 is SYGVKD. Written as DNA, the CDR3 is TGTGCCATCAGGGGATTACAGGGCACCTATGGCTACACCTTC. This gives the protein CAIRGLQGTYGYTF.

This clone was recorded a few times. The rearrangement uses TRBV24-1 and TRBJ2-2; D remains ambiguous. Trimming took off 6 bases at V and 3 bases at J, with 4 bases between the two ends. The CDR3 loop spans 12 amino acids. In germline, CDR1 is KGHDR, CDR2 SFDVKD. As DNA, the CDR3 is TGTGCCACCAGTCGGTACACCGGGGAGCTGTTTTTT. Translating it yields CATSRYTGELFF.

This sequence joins TRBV2 and TRBJ1-1; a possible D gene is TRBD1 (5 bases). Germline CDR1 SNHLY, CDR2 FYNNEI. CDR3 length: 15 residues. V was cut by 5 bases and J by 3 bases, with 16 bases left in between. The chain's CDR3 is CASSNPRGRDTEAFF. Here the CDR3 DNA reads TGTGCCAGCAGTAACCCGAGGGGACGGGACACTGAAGCTTTCTTT.

This chain links TRBV5-1 with TRBJ1-6; D is unresolved. Between the trimmed V and J ends, which lost 0 bases and 3 bases, there was a span of 4 bases. Germline values: CDR1 SGHRS, CDR2 YFSETQ. The CDR3 totals 14 residues. The CDR3 spells CASSLDSYNSPLHF. DNA for the CDR3: TGCGCCAGCAGCTTGGACAGCTATAATTCACCCCTCCACTTT.

This clone is a singleton in its sample. The chain employs TRBV6-5 and TRBJ1-4; D is unclear. The CDR3 consists of 14 residues. Germline CDR1 is MNHEY and CDR2 is SVGAGI. Trimming pared 6 bases from V and 3 bases from J, leaving 11 bases between. The CDR3 here is CASRHLGSNEKLFF. As DNA, the CDR3 is TGTGCCAGCAGACACTTGGGGTCTAATGAAAAACTGTTTTTT.

The chain recombines TRBV28 with TRBJ1-3; 12 bases agree with TRBD1. Losses at the gene ends were 6 bases for V and 4 bases for J; bases not matched to a gene: 10. Germline V lookup: CDR1 MDHEN, CDR2 SYDVKM. This CDR3 has 17 amino acids. This CDR3 is CASRGRDRGLKGNTIYF. CDR3 bases: TGTGCCAGCAGGGGAAGGGACAGGGGGCTTAAAGGAAACACCATATATTTT. Full variable domain (rest looked up from reference TRBV28 and TRBJ1-3): DVKVTQSSRYLVKRTGEKVFLECVQDMDHENMFWYRQDPGLGLRLIYFSYDVKMKEKGDIPEGYSVSREKKERFSLILESASTNQTSMYLCASRGRDRGLKGNTIYFGEGSWLTVV.

CDR3 in amino acids: CASSYRYRDKAFF. CDR3 DNA: TGTGCCAGCAGTTACCGCTACAGGGACAAAGCTTTCTTT. The chain joins TRBV6-5 to TRBJ1-1, with a weak D call TRBD1 (6 bases). The CDR3 is 13 amino acids. Between the trimmed V and J ends, which lost 2 bases and 9 bases, there was a span of 13 bases. Per germline, CDR1 MNHEY and CDR2 SVGAGI.

V usage is TRBV5-5 and J usage is TRBJ1-3, with D maybe TRBD1 (5 bases). The CDR3 runs 14 residues. The V end lost 2 bases, the J end lost 8 bases, and 14 bases lay between the germline ends. CDR1 SGHKS and CDR2 YYEKEE come from the germline V gene (reference sequence). CDR3 nucleotides: TGTGCCAGCAGCTTCCGGGACGGGCGGGACACCATATATTTT. It is translated as CASSFRDGRDTIYF.

The chain carries TRBV2 and TRBJ2-3, with 11 positions matching TRBD2. With 7 bases clipped from V and 2 bases from J, the junction kept 8 bases outside the gene matches. The CDR3 covers 16 residues. From germline, CDR1 is SNHLY and CDR2 FYNNEI. CDR3 amino acids: CASTALAGGLTDTQYF. The CDR3 region has the DNA TGTGCCAGCACCGCTCTAGCGGGAGGCCTCACAGATACGCAGTATTTT.

The chain recombines TRBV5-1 with TRBJ2-3, with TRBD2 identical over 8 bases. The germline gives CDR1 SGHRS, CDR2 YFSETQ. Germline trimming cut 6 bases from V and 0 bases from J; bases unmatched to any gene: 6. CDR3 length equals 15 residues. CDR3 residues: CASTPIAGSTDTQYF. DNA of the CDR3: TGCGCCAGCACTCCTATAGCGGGAAGCACAGATACGCAGTATTTT.

This chain uses TRBV5-1 with TRBJ2-7; 7 bases match TRBD1. J was trimmed by 5 bases and V by 3 bases; bases with no gene match: 11. Germline CDR1 and CDR2: SGHRS and YFSETQ. This CDR3 has 15 residues. The CDR3 bases are TGCGCCAGCAGCTCCCGACCGGGACAGTTGGACGAGCAGTACTTC. Residues: CASSSRPGQLDEQYF.

V is TRBV7-6 and J is TRBJ2-1; D gene unclear. The V and J ends lost 4 bases and 15 bases respectively, with 19 bases between them. Germline V gives CDR1 SGHVS, CDR2 FNYEAQ. This CDR3 region has 13 residues. CDR3 sequence (DNA): TGTGCCAGCAGCTCCTACCTGAAGAAGTCCTTGTTCTTC. This encodes CASSSYLKKSLFF.

The chain combines TRBV5-4 with TRBJ2-5, with 8 positions matching TRBD2. V lost 4 bases, J lost 5 bases, and 4 bases stayed unmatched. The CDR3 is made up of 13 amino acids. Germline V lookup: CDR1 SGHNT, CDR2 YYREEE (reference sequence). The CDR3 DNA sequence: TGTGCCAGCAGCGGCACGGGGGGGGAGACCCAGTACTTC. It specifies CASSGTGGETQYF.

The V gene is TRBV9, the J gene TRBJ2-1, with 8 bases identical to TRBD2. Looked up from germline, CDR1 is SGDLS and CDR2 is YYNGEE. With 1 base clipped from V and 7 bases from J, the junction kept 4 bases outside the gene matches. This CDR3 region has 14 residues. CDR3 sequence (DNA): TGTGCCAGCAGCGTACTCGGGAGGGCAAATGAGCAGTTCTTC. This sequence encodes CASSVLGRANEQFF. Filled out from reference TRBV9 and TRBJ2-1, the complete variable domain reads DSGVTQTPKHLITATGQRVTLRCSPRSGDLSVYWYQQSLDQGLQFLIQYYNGEERAKGNILERFSAQQFPDLHSELNLSSLELGDSALYFCASSVLGRANEQFFGPGTRLTVL.

The chain recombines TRBV3-1 (or the pseudogene TRBV3-2) with TRBJ2-3, with D possibly TRBD1 on 6 matching bases. There are 15 residues in the CDR3. Looked up from germline, CDR1 is LGHDT and CDR2 is YNNKEL (reference sequence). Trimming removed 4 bases at V and 0 bases at J, with 11 bases between. Written as DNA, the CDR3 is TGTGCCAGCAGCCGAGCGACAGGTAGCACAGATACGCAGTATTTT. Encoded protein: CASSRATGSTDTQYF.

This chain links TRBV2 with TRBJ2-1; D perhaps matches TRBD2 (5 bases). The CDR3 covers 11 residues. Germline V gene sequence: CDR1 SNHLY, CDR2 FYNNEI. The V end lost 10 bases, the J end lost 4 bases, and 8 bases lay between the germline ends. Here the CDR3 DNA reads TGTGCCAACGGACTGTACAATGAGCAGTTCTTC. Residues: CANGLYNEQFF.

The chain couples TRBV7-9 to TRBJ2-4; D call uncertain. The V gene's germline CDR1 is SEHNR and CDR2 FQNEAQ (reference sequence). The CDR3 is 13 amino acids. Deletions cut 2 bases from V and 0 bases from J, with 2 bases between. DNA for the CDR3: TGTGCCAGCAGCTTACCAGCCAAAAACATTCAGTACTTC. This gives the protein CASSLPAKNIQYF.